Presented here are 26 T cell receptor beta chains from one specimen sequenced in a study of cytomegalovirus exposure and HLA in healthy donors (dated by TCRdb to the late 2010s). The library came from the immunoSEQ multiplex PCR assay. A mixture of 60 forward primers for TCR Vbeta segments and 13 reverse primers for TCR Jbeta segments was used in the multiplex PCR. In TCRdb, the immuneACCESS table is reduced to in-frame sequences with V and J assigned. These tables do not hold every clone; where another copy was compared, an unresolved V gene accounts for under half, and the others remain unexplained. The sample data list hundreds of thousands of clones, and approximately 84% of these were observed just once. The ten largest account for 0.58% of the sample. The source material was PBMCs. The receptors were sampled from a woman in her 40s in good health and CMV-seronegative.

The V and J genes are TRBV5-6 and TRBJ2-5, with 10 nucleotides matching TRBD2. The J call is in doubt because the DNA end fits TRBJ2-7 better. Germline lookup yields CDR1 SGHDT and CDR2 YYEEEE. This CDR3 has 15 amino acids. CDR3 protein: CASSLAASGGYEQYF. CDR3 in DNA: TGTGCCAGCAGCTTGGCGGCTAGCGGGGGTTACGAGCAGTACTTC.

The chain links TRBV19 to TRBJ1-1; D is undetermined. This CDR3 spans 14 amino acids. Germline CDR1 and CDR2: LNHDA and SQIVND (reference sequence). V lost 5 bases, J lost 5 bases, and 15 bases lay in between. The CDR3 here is CASSALTWVTEAFF. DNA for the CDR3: TGTGCCAGTAGTGCCCTGACTTGGGTGACTGAAGCTTTCTTT.

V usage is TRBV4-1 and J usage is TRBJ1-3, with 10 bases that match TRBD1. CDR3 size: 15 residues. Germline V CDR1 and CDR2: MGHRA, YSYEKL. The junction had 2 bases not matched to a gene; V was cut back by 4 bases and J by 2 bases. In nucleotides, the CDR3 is TGCGCCAGCAGCCTGGACAGGGGGACTGGAAACACCATATATTTT. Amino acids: CASSLDRGTGNTIYF.

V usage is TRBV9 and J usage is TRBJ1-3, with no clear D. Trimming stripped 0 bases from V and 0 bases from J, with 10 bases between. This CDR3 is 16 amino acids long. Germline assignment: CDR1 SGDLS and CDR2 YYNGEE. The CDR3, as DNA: TGTGCCAGCAGCGTAGCACAGACGGACTCTGGAAACACCATATATTTT. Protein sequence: CASSVAQTDSGNTIYF.

The CDR3 sequence is CAWSLLSQETQYF. DNA of the CDR3: TGTGCCTGGTCCCTTCTTTCCCAAGAGACCCAGTACTTC. The chain carries TRBV30 and TRBJ2-5; D call uncertain. The CDR3 runs 13 residues. V was clipped by 5 bases and J by 1 base, with 11 bases between them. CDR1 and CDR2 (germline): GTSNPN, SVGIG (reference sequence).

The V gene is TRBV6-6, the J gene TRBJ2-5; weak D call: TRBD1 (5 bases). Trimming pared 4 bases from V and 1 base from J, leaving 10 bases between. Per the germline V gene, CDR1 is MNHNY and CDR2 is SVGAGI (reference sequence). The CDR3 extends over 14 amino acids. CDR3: CASSSTALQETQYF. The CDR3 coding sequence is TGTGCCAGCAGTTCGACAGCTCTCCAAGAGACCCAGTACTTC.

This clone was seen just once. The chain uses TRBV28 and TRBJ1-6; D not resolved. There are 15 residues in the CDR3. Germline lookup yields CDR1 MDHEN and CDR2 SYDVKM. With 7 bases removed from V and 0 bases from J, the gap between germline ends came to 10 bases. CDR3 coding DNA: TGTGCCAGCACTTCGGTGAGCTCCTATAATTCACCCCTCCACTTT. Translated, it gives CASTSVSSYNSPLHF.

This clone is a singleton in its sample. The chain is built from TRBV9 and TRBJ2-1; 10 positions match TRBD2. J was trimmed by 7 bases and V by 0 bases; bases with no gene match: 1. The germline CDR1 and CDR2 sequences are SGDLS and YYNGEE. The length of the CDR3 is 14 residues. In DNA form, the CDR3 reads TGTGCCAGCAGCGTAGCTAGCGGGGGAAATGAGCAGTTCTTC. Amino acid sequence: CASSVASGGNEQFF.

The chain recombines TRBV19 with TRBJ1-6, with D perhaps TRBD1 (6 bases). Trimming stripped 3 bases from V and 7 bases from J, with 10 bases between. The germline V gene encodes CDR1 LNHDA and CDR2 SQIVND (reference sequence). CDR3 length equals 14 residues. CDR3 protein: CASSIRTANSPLHF. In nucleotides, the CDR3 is TGTGCCAGTAGTATCCGGACAGCCAATTCACCCCTCCACTTT.

The CDR3 sequence is CASNMDIETQYF. In DNA, the CDR3 is TGTGCCAGCAACATGGACATAGAGACCCAGTACTTC. The rearrangement links TRBV6-1 to TRBJ2-5; D is possibly TRBD1 (5 bases). CDR3 length: 12 amino acids. Looked up from germline, CDR1 is MNHNS and CDR2 is SASEGT. The germline V and J ends were trimmed by 7 bases and 4 bases, with 10 bases remaining between them.

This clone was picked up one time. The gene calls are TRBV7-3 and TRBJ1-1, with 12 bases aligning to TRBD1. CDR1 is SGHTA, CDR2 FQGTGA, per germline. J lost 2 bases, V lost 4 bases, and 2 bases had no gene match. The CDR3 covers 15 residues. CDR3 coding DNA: TGTGCCAGCAGCTGGGGGACAGGGGGCAACACTGAAGCTTTCTTT. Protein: CASSWGTGGNTEAFF.

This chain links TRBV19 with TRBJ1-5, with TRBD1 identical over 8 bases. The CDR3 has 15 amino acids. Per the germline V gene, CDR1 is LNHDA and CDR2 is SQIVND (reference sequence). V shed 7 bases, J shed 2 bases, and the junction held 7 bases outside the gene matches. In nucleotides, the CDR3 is TGTGCCAGTACCTTGGACAGGGAGGGCAATCAGCCCCAGCATTTT. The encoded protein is CASTLDREGNQPQHF.

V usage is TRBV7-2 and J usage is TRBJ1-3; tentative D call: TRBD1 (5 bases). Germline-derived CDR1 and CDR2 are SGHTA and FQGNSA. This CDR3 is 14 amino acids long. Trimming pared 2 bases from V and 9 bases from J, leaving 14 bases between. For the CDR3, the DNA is TGTGCCAGCAGCTTACAGGGAGGTAGTGGCACCATATATTTT. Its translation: CASSLQGGSGTIYF.

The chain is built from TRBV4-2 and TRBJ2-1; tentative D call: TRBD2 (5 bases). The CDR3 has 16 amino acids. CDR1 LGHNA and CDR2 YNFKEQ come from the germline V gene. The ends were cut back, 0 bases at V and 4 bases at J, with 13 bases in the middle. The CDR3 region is CASSQEGGKGYNEQFF. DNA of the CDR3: TGTGCCAGCAGCCAAGAAGGAGGCAAAGGATACAATGAGCAGTTCTTC.

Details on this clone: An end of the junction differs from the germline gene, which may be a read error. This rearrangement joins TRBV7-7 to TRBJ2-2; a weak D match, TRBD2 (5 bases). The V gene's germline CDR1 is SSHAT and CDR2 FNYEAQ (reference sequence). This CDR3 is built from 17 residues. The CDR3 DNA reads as TGTGCTAGCAGCTTAGATCTGGCGGGCTCGAACACCGGGGAGCTGTTTTTT. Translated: CASSLDLAGSNTGELFF.

Here the CDR3 reads CASSWRGGQETQYF. DNA for the CDR3: TGTGCCAGCAGCTGGAGGGGAGGACAAGAGACCCAGTACTTC. The J gene is TRBJ2-5, the V gene TRBV7-2; weak D call: TRBD2 (6 bases). The V end was cut by 4 bases, the J end by 2 bases, with 11 bases between. Germline V gives CDR1 SGHTA, CDR2 FQGNSA. CDR3 length: 14 amino acids.

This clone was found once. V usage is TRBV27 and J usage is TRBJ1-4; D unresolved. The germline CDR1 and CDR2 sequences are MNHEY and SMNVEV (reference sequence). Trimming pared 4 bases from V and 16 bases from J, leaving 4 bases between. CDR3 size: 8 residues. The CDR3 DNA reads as TGTGCCAGCAGTTCAGGGTTTTTT. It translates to CASSSGFF.

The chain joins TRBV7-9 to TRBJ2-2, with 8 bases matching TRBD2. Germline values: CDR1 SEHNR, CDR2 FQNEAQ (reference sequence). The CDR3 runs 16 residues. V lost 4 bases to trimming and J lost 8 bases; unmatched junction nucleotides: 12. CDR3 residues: CASSWSKRGKAGELFF. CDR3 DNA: TGTGCCAGCAGCTGGTCGAAGCGGGGGAAAGCGGGGGAGCTGTTTTTT.

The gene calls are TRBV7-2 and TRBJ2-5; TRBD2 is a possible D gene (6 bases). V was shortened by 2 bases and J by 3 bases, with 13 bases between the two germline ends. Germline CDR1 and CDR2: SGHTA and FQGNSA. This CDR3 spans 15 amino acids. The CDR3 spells CASSLQGLPEETQYF. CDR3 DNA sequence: TGTGCCAGCAGCTTACAGGGACTCCCCGAAGAGACCCAGTACTTC.

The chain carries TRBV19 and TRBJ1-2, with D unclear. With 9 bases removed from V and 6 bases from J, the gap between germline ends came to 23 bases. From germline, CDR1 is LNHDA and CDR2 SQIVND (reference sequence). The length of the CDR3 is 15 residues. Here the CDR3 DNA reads TGTGCCAGCAGGATACCGGGATCTCGATCGGATGGCTACACCTTC. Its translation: CASRIPGSRSDGYTF.

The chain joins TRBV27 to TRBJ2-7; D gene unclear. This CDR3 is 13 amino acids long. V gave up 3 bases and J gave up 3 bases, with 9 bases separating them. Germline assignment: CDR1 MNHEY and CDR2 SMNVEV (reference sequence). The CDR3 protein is CASSFASDYEQYF. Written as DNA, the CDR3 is TGTGCCAGCAGTTTTGCCAGTGACTACGAGCAGTACTTC.

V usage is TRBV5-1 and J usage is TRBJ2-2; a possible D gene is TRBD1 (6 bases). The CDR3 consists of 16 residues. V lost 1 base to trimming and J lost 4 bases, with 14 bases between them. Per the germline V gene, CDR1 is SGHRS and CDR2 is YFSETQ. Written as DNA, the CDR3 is TGCGCCAGCAGCTTGCCCGAGAGAGGGGGCACCGGGGAGCTGTTTTTT. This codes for CASSLPERGGTGELFF.

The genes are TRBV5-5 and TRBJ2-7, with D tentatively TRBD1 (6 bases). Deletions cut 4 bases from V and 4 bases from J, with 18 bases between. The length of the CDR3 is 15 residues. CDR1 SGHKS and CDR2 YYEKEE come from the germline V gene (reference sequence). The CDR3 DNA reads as TGTGCCAGCAGCCCGGGTGACAGGCTAATATACGAGCAGTACTTC. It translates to CASSPGDRLIYEQYF.

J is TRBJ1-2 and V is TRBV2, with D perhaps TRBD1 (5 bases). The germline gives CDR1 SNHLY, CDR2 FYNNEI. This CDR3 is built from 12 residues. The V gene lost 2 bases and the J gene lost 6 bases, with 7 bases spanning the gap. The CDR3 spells CASSEQGNGYTF. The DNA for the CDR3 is TGTGCCAGCAGTGAACAGGGAAATGGCTACACCTTC.

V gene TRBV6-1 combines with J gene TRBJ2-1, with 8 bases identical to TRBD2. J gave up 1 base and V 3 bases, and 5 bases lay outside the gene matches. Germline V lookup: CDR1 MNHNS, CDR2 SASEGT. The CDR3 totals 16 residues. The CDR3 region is CASSELLAVSYNEQFF. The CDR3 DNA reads TGTGCCAGCAGTGAGCTACTAGCGGTTTCCTACAATGAGCAGTTCTTC.

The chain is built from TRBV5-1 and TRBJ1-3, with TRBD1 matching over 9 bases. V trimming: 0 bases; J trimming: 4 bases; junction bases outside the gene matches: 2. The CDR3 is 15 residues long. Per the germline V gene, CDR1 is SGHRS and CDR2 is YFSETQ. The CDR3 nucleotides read TGCGCCAGCAGCTTGGGACAGGGGGGAGGAAACACCATATATTTT. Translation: CASSLGQGGGNTIYF.